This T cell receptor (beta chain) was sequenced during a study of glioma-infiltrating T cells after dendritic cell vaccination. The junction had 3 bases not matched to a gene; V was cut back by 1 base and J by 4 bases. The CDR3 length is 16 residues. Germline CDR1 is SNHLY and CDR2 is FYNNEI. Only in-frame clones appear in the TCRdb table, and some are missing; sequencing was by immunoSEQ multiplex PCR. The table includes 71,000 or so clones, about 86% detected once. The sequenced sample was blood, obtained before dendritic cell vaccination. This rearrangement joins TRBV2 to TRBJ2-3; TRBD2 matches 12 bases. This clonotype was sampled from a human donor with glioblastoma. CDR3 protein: CASSEGTSGAPDTQYF. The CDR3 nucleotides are TGTGCCAGCAGTGAAGGGACTAGCGGGGCCCCAGATACGCAGTATTTT.